What follows describes a single T cell receptor beta chain. Authors' methods: Amplifying reference gene primers gave estimates of nucleated cell counts. Generated by immunoSEQ multiplex PCR, the TCRdb table keeps only in-frame clones and is missing some. D and trimming come from the DNA, and the V and J calls and clone size come from that table. The sample lists 25,000 to 35,000 clones, 84% occurring once. This sample was taken from a study of blood T cell repertoires in COVID-19. About the research overall: Nucleic acid was either cDNA or gDNA, and it came from T cells, B-cell-depleted T cells, or PBMCs.

Trimming at V came to 4 bases and at J to 2 bases, leaving 4 bases not matched to a gene. Looked up from germline, CDR1 is LNHDA and CDR2 is SQIVND (reference sequence). The CDR3 sequence is 15 residues long. V and J are TRBV19 and TRBJ2-3; TRBD1 matches 9 bases. What was sequenced was peripheral blood. The clonotype originates from a man aged 65 to 79 with active COVID-19. This CDR3 reads CASSTGQGHTDTQYF. For the CDR3, the DNA is TGTGCCAGTAGTACGGGACAGGGCCACACAGATACGCAGTATTTT.